This is a list of T cell receptor beta chains from one sample in a study of blood T cells in healthy people across ages. TCRdb reprocessed the 5' RACE reads via MiXCR and lists one record per CDR3 protein. Of some 1,800,000 distinct CDR3 sequences listed, 39% were seen once; the top ten hold approximately 22%. Sequenced: blood. These receptors originate from a human donor in good health. Both conserved end residues are part of each CDR3. A D gene is named only where the DNA matches it firmly. Not all rows give a size; the values are once, few, many and, for expanded clones, a class.

abundance: few; v_gene: TRBV12-3/TRBV12-4; d_gene: .; j_gene: TRBJ1-2; CDR3nt: TGTGCCAGCAGTTTTTCCAGGGATGGCTACACCTTC; CDR3aa: CASSFSRDGYTF
abundance: few; v_gene: TRBV4-3; d_gene: TRBD2; j_gene: TRBJ2-1; CDR3nt: TGCGCCAGCAGCCAAGATTACTCGGGACTAGCGGGGAATGAGCAGTTCTTC; CDR3aa: CASSQDYSGLAGNEQFF
abundance: few; v_gene: TRBV12-3/TRBV12-4; d_gene: .; j_gene: TRBJ1-4; CDR3nt: TGTGCCAGCAGCTTGAACAGGGCCCCTAATGAAAAACTGTTTTTT; CDR3aa: CASSLNRAPNEKLFF
abundance: few; v_gene: TRBV20-1; d_gene: TRBD1; j_gene: TRBJ2-7; CDR3nt: TGCAGTGCTAGATTGGGGACAGGGTTTTACGAGCAGTACTTC; CDR3aa: CSARLGTGFYEQYF
abundance: few; v_gene: TRBV4-3; d_gene: TRBD1; j_gene: TRBJ2-7; CDR3nt: TGCGCCAGCAGACCGTACAGGGGGGCCACCTACGAGCAGTACTTC; CDR3aa: CASRPYRGATYEQYF
abundance: many; v_gene: TRBV4-1; d_gene: TRBD1; j_gene: TRBJ2-5; CDR3nt: TGCGCCAGCAGCTTGGGACAGGACCAAGAGACCCAGTACTTC; CDR3aa: CASSLGQDQETQYF
abundance: .; v_gene: TRBV6-6; d_gene: TRBD1; j_gene: TRBJ2-7; CDR3nt: TGTGCCAGCATGAAGGACAGGGGGGTCTACGAGCAGTACTTC; CDR3aa: CASMKDRGVYEQYF
abundance: .; v_gene: TRBV28; d_gene: .; j_gene: TRBJ2-7; CDR3nt: TGTGCCAGCAGTTTATCCCGGGCAGGAGTCTACGAGCAGTACTTC; CDR3aa: CASSLSRAGVYEQYF
abundance: .; v_gene: TRBV7-2; d_gene: .; j_gene: TRBJ2-3; CDR3nt: TGTGCCAGCAACTTAGATTTTCTAGGAAGGGGGACAGATACGCAGTATTTT; CDR3aa: CASNLDFLGRGTDTQYF
abundance: .; v_gene: TRBV7-2; d_gene: .; j_gene: TRBJ2-7; CDR3nt: TGTGCCAGCAGCTTAGAAGGTGTGACAGGCTACGAGCAGTACTTC; CDR3aa: CASSLEGVTGYEQYF
abundance: few; v_gene: TRBV18; d_gene: .; j_gene: TRBJ2-5; CDR3nt: TGTGCCAGCTCGCCACCTAGCCAGCAGGCAGAGACCCAGTACTTC; CDR3aa: CASSPPSQQAETQYF
abundance: few; v_gene: TRBV15; d_gene: .; j_gene: TRBJ2-1; CDR3nt: TGTGCCACCGAACGGGGTACCGACAATGAGCAGTTCTTC; CDR3aa: CATERGTDNEQFF
abundance: .; v_gene: TRBV24-1; d_gene: .; j_gene: TRBJ2-3; CDR3nt: TGTGCCACCAGTGACGCTAACTACCAGACGCAGTATTTT; CDR3aa: CATSDANYQTQYF